These T cell receptor beta chains were read from a single sample in a study of shared clonotypes between healthy human individuals. The assay was immunoSEQ multiplex PCR, and TCRdb's table has in-frame clones only and misses some. The table has about half a million clones, around 75% seen once. Sequenced sample: PBMCs. These receptors all come from a woman aged 40-49 years in good health. Some clones in this sample may be carry-over from other donors' samples. Both conserved end residues are part of each CDR3. Each record gives: V gene, CDR3 protein.

V gene: TRBV28
CDR3 protein: CASSLWPGGRAKGYEQYF

V gene: TRBV7-3
CDR3 protein: CASSSGQSTPQYF

V gene: TRBV27
CDR3 protein: CASSLYNTGELFF

V gene: TRBV28
CDR3 protein: CASSSNDRGHGEQYF

V gene: TRBV30
CDR3 protein: CAQRRENLNEQFF

V gene: TRBV29-1
CDR3 protein: CSVSPGTGAYGYTF

V gene: TRBV6-6
CDR3 protein: CASSPTGPQPGEGYTF

V gene: TRBV25-1
CDR3 protein: CASSASPMETQYF

V gene: TRBV27
CDR3 protein: CASSLSKGSGGEQYF

V gene: TRBV30
CDR3 protein: CAWSVHQGLAGAPIF

V gene: TRBV6-4
CDR3 protein: CASISTWRAGVQEQYF

V gene: TRBV6-6
CDR3 protein: CASSLVAETQYF

V gene: TRBV7-2
CDR3 protein: CASSLRPPPEETQYF

V gene: TRBV19
CDR3 protein: CASGHPQYF

V gene: TRBV27
CDR3 protein: CASSLAGGSYNEQFF

V gene: TRBV28
CDR3 protein: CASGIFGEKLFF

V gene: TRBV6-5
CDR3 protein: CASSYSSSGMTDTQYF

V gene: TRBV6-5
CDR3 protein: CATMGLGGGELFF

V gene: TRBV9
CDR3 protein: CASSPLAENTEAFF

V gene: TRBV7-3
CDR3 protein: CASSPGGGPNTYNEQFF

V gene: TRBV19
CDR3 protein: CASSLLGSSGNTIYF

V gene: TRBV29-1
CDR3 protein: CSVQGTGANVLTF

V gene: TRBV29-1
CDR3 protein: CSVRGNTGELFF

V gene: TRBV29-1
CDR3 protein: CSVLGGANTGELFF

V gene: TRBV2
CDR3 protein: CASSATGNTEAFF

V gene: TRBV7-2
CDR3 protein: CASSPNPGQGYEQYF

V gene: TRBV29-1
CDR3 protein: CSVALGGREQYF

V gene: TRBV2
CDR3 protein: CASGLSYEQYF

V gene: TRBV5-1
CDR3 protein: CASSLTGVINSGNTIYF

V gene: TRBV27
CDR3 protein: CASSLSPSYEQYF

V gene: TRBV6-5
CDR3 protein: CASSFQGDAYNEQFF

V gene: TRBV7-6
CDR3 protein: CASSLQSGGLPEQYF

V gene: TRBV7-9
CDR3 protein: CASSLIQGNSPLHF

V gene: TRBV21-1
CDR3 protein: CASSFPRRGADNEQFF

V gene: TRBV7-9
CDR3 protein: CASSLNGQGQPQHF